These 19 T cell receptor beta chains share one sample of origin, sequenced in a study of blood T cell repertoires in COVID-19. Generated by immunoSEQ multiplex PCR, the TCRdb table keeps only in-frame clones and is missing some. The sample lists 90,000 to 150,000 clones; about 85% were seen once. Sample: peripheral blood. The receptor source for this set is a human donor in a cohort sampled during active COVID-19.

This clone appeared once. The V gene is TRBV19, the J gene TRBJ2-5; 14 positions match TRBD2. The CDR3 covers 15 residues. From germline, CDR1 is LNHDA and CDR2 SQIVND (reference sequence). J was trimmed by 5 bases and V by 3 bases; bases with no gene match: 2. The CDR3 nucleotides are TGTGCCAGTAGTATTTGGACTAGCGGGAGGGAGACCCAGTACTTC. Translated, it gives CASSIWTSGRETQYF.

This clone came up once. The chain employs TRBV28 and TRBJ1-3; the D is unclear. Germline lookup yields CDR1 MDHEN and CDR2 SYDVKM. The V end was cut by 2 bases, the J end by 2 bases, with 10 bases between. The CDR3 is 15 amino acids. As DNA, the CDR3 is TGTGCCAGCAGTTTAAGCGTGAAGGCTGGAAACACCATATATTTT. Amino acids: CASSLSVKAGNTIYF.

The genes are TRBV5-8 and TRBJ1-2, with a tentative D call TRBD1 (6 bases). The CDR3 runs to 11 residues. Germline V gives CDR1 SGHTS, CDR2 YDEGEE. V was clipped by 7 bases and J by 8 bases, with 12 bases between them. CDR3 sequence reads: CASSAGAGYTF. CDR3 nucleotide sequence: TGTGCCAGCTCGGCAGGGGCCGGCTACACCTTC.

The chain carries TRBV29-1 and TRBJ2-1, with 12 bases aligning to TRBD2. CDR1 and CDR2 from the germline V gene are SQVTM and ANQGSEA. This CDR3 spans 16 amino acids. Losses at the gene ends were 3 bases for V and 12 bases for J; bases not matched to a gene: 15. CDR3 loop: CSVEDGLAGNPGRQFF. Here the CDR3 DNA reads TGCAGCGTTGAGGACGGACTAGCGGGGAATCCGGGCCGGCAGTTCTTC.

Only a few counts were recorded for this clone. Written as DNA, the CDR3 is TGTGCCAGCAGCAATGCGGGTAGCGGGAGTTACAATGAGCAGTTCTTC. Its translation is CASSNAGSGSYNEQFF. The chain has TRBV21-1 and TRBJ2-1; the table names TRBD2, a call not compared with the DNA. TRBV21-1 is a pseudogene. The CDR3 length is 16 residues.

The rearrangement joins TRBV24-1 to TRBJ2-2, with TRBD2 matching 9 bases. With 8 bases clipped from V and 4 bases from J, the junction kept 4 bases outside the gene matches. CDR1 is KGHDR, CDR2 SFDVKD, per germline. The CDR3 has 14 residues. The CDR3 loop reads CATMGSGGTGELFF. CDR3 coding DNA: TGTGCCACCATGGGTAGCGGGGGCACCGGGGAGCTGTTTTTT.

This chain connects TRBV28 to TRBJ2-7, with a possible D match to TRBD2 (6 bases). The germline V gene has CDR1 MDHEN and CDR2 SYDVKM. The CDR3 is 16 amino acids. The ends were cut back, 9 bases at V and 3 bases at J, with 24 bases in the middle. CDR3 DNA: TGTGCCAGAACCCGGTGGGAGGATTGTGTTTACTACGAGCAGTACTTC. Amino acid sequence: CARTRWEDCVYYEQYF.

The V call is TRBV3-1 (or the pseudogene TRBV3-2), the J call TRBJ1-4; D remains ambiguous. Trimming pared 0 bases from V and 5 bases from J, leaving 4 bases between. Germline assignment: CDR1 LGHDT and CDR2 YNNKEL (reference sequence). The CDR3 is made up of 13 amino acids. In DNA, the CDR3 is TGTGCCAGCAGCCAAGATATGAATGAAAAACTGTTTTTT. Translating it yields CASSQDMNEKLFF.

V gene TRBV18 combines with J gene TRBJ1-3; perhaps TRBD1 as D (5 bases). The V end lost 2 bases, the J end lost 0 bases, and 14 bases lay between the germline ends. The germline gives CDR1 KGHSH, CDR2 LQKENI. The CDR3 consists of 17 residues. CDR3 DNA sequence: TGTGCCAGCTCACCAAATAGCCAGGGATCCTCTGGAAACACCATATATTTT. Translating it yields CASSPNSQGSSGNTIYF.

This clone was counted a few times. This rearrangement joins TRBV19 to TRBJ2-7; TRBD2 aligns across 8 bases. The germline V gene has CDR1 LNHDA and CDR2 SQIVND (reference sequence). V was clipped by 4 bases and J by 3 bases; unmatched bases: 8. CDR3 length equals 15 residues. The CDR3 bases are TGTGCCAGTAGTAAGGTGGTAGCGGGGCTCTACGAGCAGTACTTC. This codes for CASSKVVAGLYEQYF.

The rearrangement uses TRBV4-1 and TRBJ1-2, with TRBD1 matching over 8 bases. Germline CDR1 reads MGHRA; CDR2 reads YSYEKL. The CDR3 consists of 15 residues. Losses at the gene ends were 0 bases for V and 6 bases for J; bases not matched to a gene: 6. DNA for the CDR3: TGCGCCAGCAGCCAAGACCCCAGGGGGCATCATGGCTACACCTTC. Translation: CASSQDPRGHHGYTF.

The rearrangement joins TRBV6-1 to TRBJ1-4; D is uncertain. The CDR3 totals 16 residues. The germline gives CDR1 MNHNS, CDR2 SASEGT. Deletions cut 2 bases from V and 7 bases from J, with 17 bases between. CDR3 nucleotides: TGTGCCAGCAGTGAAACGTGGCGGTCCGCGGGTGAAAAACTGTTTTTT. Its translation is CASSETWRSAGEKLFF.

The chain carries TRBV2 and TRBJ1-5; D is ambiguous. Germline V gives CDR1 SNHLY, CDR2 FYNNEI. CDR3 length equals 14 residues. Trimming removed 6 bases from V and 2 bases from J, with 11 bases in between. The CDR3 loop reads CASSPEVGNQPQHF. The CDR3 region has the DNA TGTGCCAGCAGCCCCGAGGTAGGCAATCAGCCCCAGCATTTT.

The CDR3 bases are TGTGCCAGCACCATCCAGGACGGGGCTGAAGCTTTCTTT. Its protein product is CASTIQDGAEAFF. This rearrangement joins TRBV7-9 to TRBJ1-1; D is undetermined. Trimming took off 7 bases at V and 6 bases at J, with 15 bases between the two ends. The CDR3 runs 13 residues. Germline V gene sequence: CDR1 SEHNR, CDR2 FQNEAQ (reference sequence).

V and J are TRBV29-1 and TRBJ1-5; TRBD1 matches at 8 bases. V lost 3 bases, J lost 6 bases, and 10 bases stayed unmatched. Germline V gene data show CDR1 as SQVTM and CDR2 as ANQGSEA. The CDR3 totals 15 residues. The CDR3 coding sequence is TGCAGCGTTGAGGTGGGGCAGGGGGCGGGTCAGCCCCAGCATTTT. It specifies CSVEVGQGAGQPQHF.

This clone was counted a few times. The chain joins TRBV11-3 to TRBJ1-5; tentatively, D is TRBD1 (6 bases). The V and J ends lost 5 bases and 3 bases respectively, with 8 bases between them. The CDR3 totals 13 residues. The germline V gene has CDR1 SGHNT and CDR2 YENEEA. The CDR3 sequence: CASSRTVNQPQHF. DNA for the CDR3: TGTGCCAGCAGCCGGACAGTCAATCAGCCCCAGCATTTT.

The J gene is TRBJ1-6, the V gene TRBV3-1 (or the pseudogene TRBV3-2); no definite D call. The germline V gene encodes CDR1 LGHDT and CDR2 YNNKEL (reference sequence). This CDR3 is 14 amino acids long. V dropped 0 bases and J dropped 5 bases, with 5 bases sitting between them. CDR3 in DNA: TGTGCCAGCAGCCAAGATCAGAATAATTCACCCCTCCACTTT. This codes for CASSQDQNNSPLHF.

The chain employs TRBV7-9 and TRBJ1-5; D may be TRBD1 (5 bases). V lost 4 bases and J 4 bases, leaving 14 bases between the germline ends. Looked up from germline, CDR1 is SEHNR and CDR2 is FQNEAQ (reference sequence). This CDR3 has 15 residues. DNA of the CDR3: TGTGCCAGCAGCTCGGGACTTTGGGGGAATCAGCCCCAGCATTTT. It yields the protein CASSSGLWGNQPQHF.

This clone has only one observation. V usage is TRBV3-1 (or the pseudogene TRBV3-2) and J usage is TRBJ2-2; TRBD2 might be the D (5 bases). This CDR3 region has 17 residues. Trimming removed 4 bases from V and 1 base from J, with 16 bases in between. Germline values: CDR1 LGHDT, CDR2 YNNKEL (reference sequence). The CDR3 spells CASSPLGGQENTGELFF. CDR3 sequence (DNA): TGTGCCAGCAGCCCCCTAGGCGGGCAAGAGAACACCGGGGAGCTGTTTTTT.